This T cell receptor beta chain was sequenced during a study of regulatory T cells in long-lasting Graves disease. HTBI primers from iRepertoire and Arm-PCR of CDR3 regions yielded the TCR beta libraries. TCRdb passed the multiplex PCR reads through MiXCR, listing each CDR3 protein once. Altogether approximately 400,000 distinct CDR3 sequences are present, 15% being singletons, with the ten largest covering approximately 7.8%. Study-wide results and caveats: Persistent patients shared fewer than 3,500 public clonotypes among themselves. Newly diagnosed patients shared fewer, at some 900.

Time point given: newly diagnosed GD, antithyroid drugs for less than 3 months. The authors made the TCR library using RNA they extracted from PBMCs. Ten or more counts support this clonotype. Its antigen is not identified. Mismatch with germline at one junction end may stem from a read error. These sequences were also reported in another study, on T cells in Graves' hyperthyroidism and ophthalmopathy. That investigation notes: Reasons for excluding patients were uncontrolled infection, other autoimmune disease, pregnancy or lactation. The primer set for the first-round RT-PCR of the TCR CDR3 was HTBI.

This receptor was obtained from a woman between 40 and 55 years old with Graves disease. Sequencing used peripheral blood mononuclear cells (PBMCs), obtained at new diagnosis, from a patient treated with antithyroid drugs.

DNA for the CDR3: TGTGCCAGCAGCTTATCGGCCACCGGGGAGCTGTTTTTT. Translated: CASSLSATGELFF. The rearrangement uses TRBV28 and TRBJ2-2; no reliable D call. Looked up from germline, CDR1 is MDHEN and CDR2 is SYDVKM. CDR3 length: 13 amino acids.